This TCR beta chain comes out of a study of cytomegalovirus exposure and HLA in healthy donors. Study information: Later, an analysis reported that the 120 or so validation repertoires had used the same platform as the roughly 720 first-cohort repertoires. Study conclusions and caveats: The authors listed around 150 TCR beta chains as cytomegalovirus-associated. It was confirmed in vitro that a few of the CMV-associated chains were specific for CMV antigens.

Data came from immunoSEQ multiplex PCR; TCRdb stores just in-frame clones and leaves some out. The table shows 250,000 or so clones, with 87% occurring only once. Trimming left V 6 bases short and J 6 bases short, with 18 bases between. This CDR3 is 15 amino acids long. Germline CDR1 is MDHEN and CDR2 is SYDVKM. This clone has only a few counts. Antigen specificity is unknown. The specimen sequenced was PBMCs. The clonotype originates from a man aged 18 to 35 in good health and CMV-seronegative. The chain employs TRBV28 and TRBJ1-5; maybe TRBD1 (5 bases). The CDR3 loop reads CASRGGEMIRQPQHF. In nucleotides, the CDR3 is TGTGCCAGCAGGGGGGGGGAAATGATCCGTCAGCCCCAGCATTTT.